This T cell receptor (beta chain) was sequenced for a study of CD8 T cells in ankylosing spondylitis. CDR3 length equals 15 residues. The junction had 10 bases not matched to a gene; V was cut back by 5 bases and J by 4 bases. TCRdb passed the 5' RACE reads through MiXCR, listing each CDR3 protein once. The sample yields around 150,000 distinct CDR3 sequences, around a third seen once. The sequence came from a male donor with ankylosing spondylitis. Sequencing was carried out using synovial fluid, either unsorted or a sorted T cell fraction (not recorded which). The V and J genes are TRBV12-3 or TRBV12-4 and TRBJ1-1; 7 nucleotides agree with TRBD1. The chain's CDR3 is CASSPNRGGFTEAFF. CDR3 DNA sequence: TGTGCCAGCAGTCCCAACAGGGGAGGTTTCACTGAAGCTTTCTTT.